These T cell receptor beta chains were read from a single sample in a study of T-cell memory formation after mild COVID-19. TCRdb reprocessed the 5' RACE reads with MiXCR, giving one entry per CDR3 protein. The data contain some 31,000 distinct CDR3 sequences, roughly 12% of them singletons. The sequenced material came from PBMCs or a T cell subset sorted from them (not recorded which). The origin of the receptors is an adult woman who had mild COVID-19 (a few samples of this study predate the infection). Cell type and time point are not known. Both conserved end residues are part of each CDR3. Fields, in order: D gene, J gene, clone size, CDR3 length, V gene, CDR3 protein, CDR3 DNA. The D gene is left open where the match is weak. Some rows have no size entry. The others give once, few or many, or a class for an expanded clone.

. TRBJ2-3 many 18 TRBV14 CASSLSLTTTGLTDTQYF TGTGCCAGCAGCCTGAGCCTCACTACTACAGGGCTCACAGATACGCAGTATTTT
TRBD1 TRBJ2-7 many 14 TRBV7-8 CASSLDRGSYEQYF TGTGCCAGCAGCTTAGACAGGGGCTCCTACGAGCAGTACTTC
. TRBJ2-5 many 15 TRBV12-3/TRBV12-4 CASSFLTGRQETQYF TGTGCCAGCAGTTTTTTGACGGGAAGGCAAGAGACCCAGTACTTC
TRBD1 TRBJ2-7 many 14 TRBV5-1 CASSREGQSYEQYF TGCGCCAGCAGCCGTGAGGGACAGTCCTACGAGCAGTACTTC
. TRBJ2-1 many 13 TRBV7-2 CASSPGSYNEQFF TGTGCCAGCAGCCCCGGCTCATACAATGAGCAGTTCTTC
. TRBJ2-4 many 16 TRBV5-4 CASSLPGDRAKNIQYF TGTGCCAGCAGCTTACCTGGGGATAGGGCCAAAAACATTCAGTACTTC
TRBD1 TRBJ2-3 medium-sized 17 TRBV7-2 CASSAIGRQGRTDTQYF TGTGCCAGCAGCGCAATAGGTCGACAGGGTAGGACAGATACGCAGTATTTT
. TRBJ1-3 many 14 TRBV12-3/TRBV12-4 CASSTGVTVNTIYF TGTGCCAGCAGTACAGGAGTGACCGTGAACACCATATATTTT
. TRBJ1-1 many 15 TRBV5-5 CASRSEGRVHTEAFF TGTGCCAGCAGATCGGAGGGCAGGGTGCACACTGAAGCTTTCTTT
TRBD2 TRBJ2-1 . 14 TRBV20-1 CSATLAGVYNEQFF TGCAGTGCCACACTAGCGGGGGTCTACAATGAGCAGTTCTTC
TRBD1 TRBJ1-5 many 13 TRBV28 CASSYPGGQPQHF TGTGCCAGCAGTTACCCAGGGGGGCAGCCCCAGCATTTT
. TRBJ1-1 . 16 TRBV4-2 CASREDPGRVDTEAFF TGTGCCAGCAGGGAAGATCCAGGGCGCGTGGACACTGAAGCTTTCTTT
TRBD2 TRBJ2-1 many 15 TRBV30 CAWSSLAASYNEQFF TGTGCCTGGAGCTCACTAGCGGCTTCCTACAATGAGCAGTTCTTC
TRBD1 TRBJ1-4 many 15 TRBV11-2 CASSYTGTVNEKLFF TGTGCCAGCAGCTATACGGGGACAGTAAATGAAAAACTGTTTTTT
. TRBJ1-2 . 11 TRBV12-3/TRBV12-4 CASSPGVGYTF TGTGCCAGCAGTCCAGGGGTCGGCTACACCTTC
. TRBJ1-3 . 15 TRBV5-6 CASSSWGASGNTIYF TGTGCCAGCAGCTCCTGGGGCGCCTCTGGAAACACCATATATTTT
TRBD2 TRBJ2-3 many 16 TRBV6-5 CASSYHSSGRTDTQYF TGTGCCAGCAGTTACCATTCTAGCGGCCGCACAGATACGCAGTATTTT
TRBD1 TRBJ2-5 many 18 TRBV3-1 CASSPSPIDRGYRETQYF TGTGCCAGCAGCCCCTCACCGATTGACAGGGGATATCGAGAGACCCAGTACTTC
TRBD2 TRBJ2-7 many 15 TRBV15 CATSRDGGTIGEQYF TGTGCCACCAGCAGAGATGGGGGGACTATCGGGGAGCAGTACTTC
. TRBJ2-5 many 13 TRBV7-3 CASSLTGKETQYF TGTGCCAGCAGCTTAACTGGAAAAGAGACCCAGTACTTC
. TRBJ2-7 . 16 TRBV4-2 CASSQSPGLPPGEQYF TGTGCCAGCAGCCAATCCCCGGGACTCCCCCCGGGCGAGCAGTACTTC
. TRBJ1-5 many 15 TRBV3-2 CASSQVVRGNQPQHF TGTGCCAGCAGCCAAGTTGTAAGGGGTAATCAGCCCCAGCATTTT
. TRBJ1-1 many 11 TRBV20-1 CSVRVNTEAFF TGCAGTGTCAGGGTGAACACTGAAGCTTTCTTT
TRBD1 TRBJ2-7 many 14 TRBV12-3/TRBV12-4 CASTGTGGFYEQYF TGTGCCAGCACTGGGACAGGGGGCTTCTACGAGCAGTACTTC
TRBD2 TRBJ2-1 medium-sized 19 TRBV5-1 CASSDDELAGGLSYNEQFF TGCGCCAGCAGCGACGACGAACTAGCGGGGGGGCTTTCCTACAATGAGCAGTTCTTC
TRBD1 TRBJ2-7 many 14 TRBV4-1 CASSQTGGIHEQYF TGCGCCAGCAGCCAGACAGGGGGCATACACGAGCAGTACTTC
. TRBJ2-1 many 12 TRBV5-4 CASTSSYNEQFF TGTGCCAGCACAAGCTCCTACAATGAGCAGTTCTTC
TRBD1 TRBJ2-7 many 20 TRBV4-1 CASSLRRGRQGSSSEYEQYF TGCGCCAGCAGCCTAAGAAGGGGAAGACAGGGATCCTCCTCAGAATACGAGCAGTACTTC
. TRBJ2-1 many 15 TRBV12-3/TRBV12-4 CASSSSGGTYNEQFF TGTGCCAGCAGTTCCAGTGGTGGGACATACAATGAGCAGTTCTTC
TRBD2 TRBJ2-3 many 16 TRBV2 CASSEQAGGMTDTQYF TGTGCCAGCAGTGAACAAGCGGGGGGTATGACAGATACGCAGTATTTT
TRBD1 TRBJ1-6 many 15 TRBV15 CATSRDSSYNSPLHF TGTGCCACCAGTCGGGACAGCTCCTATAATTCACCCCTCCACTTT
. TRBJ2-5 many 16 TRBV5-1 CASSLEGSMKGETQYF TGCGCCAGCAGCTTGGAGGGCAGTATGAAGGGAGAGACCCAGTACTTC